Here is one T cell receptor (beta chain) with its context. Its specificity is unknown. This record belongs to a study of CD8 T cells in ankylosing spondylitis. Study results and caveats: Previously reported in reactive arthritis synovial fluid and blood were some of the motif variants. Made up of eight or nine highly homologous variants, a TCR beta motif appeared characteristic of ankylosing spondylitis blood.

Libraries for TCR beta were made by quantitative 5'-RACE with molecular barcodes. In TCRdb, the 5' RACE reads were re-called with MiXCR into one record per CDR3 protein. The table lists 200,000 to 250,000 distinct CDR3 sequences, approximately 20% of them singletons. The sequencing input was blood, either unsorted or a sorted T cell fraction (not recorded which). This sequence originates from a male donor with ankylosing spondylitis.

CDR3: CASSSPLYEQYF. In DNA, the CDR3 is TGTGCCAGCAGTTCTCCATTATACGAGCAGTACTTC. The rearrangement joins TRBV28 to TRBJ2-7; D is uncertain. The CDR3 runs to 12 residues. The germline gives CDR1 MDHEN, CDR2 SYDVKM. The V end was cut by 4 bases, the J end by 4 bases, with 8 bases between.